The 6 T cell receptor beta chains below all came from one sample that was sequenced in a study of molecular identifiers for immune sequencing clone quantification. TCRdb re-analysed the PCR reads in MiXCR, keeping a single row per CDR3 protein. This repertoire shows hundreds of thousands of distinct CDR3 sequences, 25% found once; its top ten account for about 0.84%. The sample was naive CD8+ T cells from blood, with Jurkat cell RNA spiked in. Subset described: FACS-sorted CD8+CD4-CCR7+CD45RA+ naive T cells. The receptors were sampled from a human donor in good health. Some libraries in this study had Jurkat cell RNA spiked in.

V gene TRBV9 combines with J gene TRBJ2-7; 7 positions match TRBD2. Germline-derived CDR1 and CDR2 are SGDLS and YYNGEE. The CDR3 spans 16 residues. The junction had 10 bases not matched to a gene; V was cut back by 0 bases and J by 4 bases. The CDR3 spells CASSVGGGRSTYEQYF. CDR3 coding DNA: TGTGCCAGCAGCGTAGGGGGAGGGCGGTCGACGTACGAGCAGTACTTC.

This clonotype was detected ten times or more. This sequence joins TRBV4-3 and TRBJ2-7; 7 bases are a match to TRBD1. This CDR3 is 16 amino acids long. Germline V CDR1 and CDR2: LGHNA, YSLEER. Trimming at V came to 0 bases and at J to 0 bases, leaving 5 bases not matched to a gene. The CDR3 loop is CASSQDTGQSSYEQYF. The CDR3 coding sequence is TGCGCCAGCAGCCAAGATACGGGACAGAGCTCCTACGAGCAGTACTTC.

This clonotype was found a few times. This chain links TRBV19 with TRBJ1-1; 12 positions agree with TRBD1. Germline V gene lookup returns CDR1 LNHDA and CDR2 SQIVND (reference sequence). V lost 9 bases to trimming and J lost 1 base; unmatched junction nucleotides: 9. The CDR3 loop spans 16 amino acids. CDR3 amino acids: CASSPGTGGTNTEAFF. The CDR3 DNA is TGTGCCAGCTCTCCCGGGACAGGGGGCACGAACACTGAAGCTTTCTTT. The full variable domain, with the rest looked up from reference TRBV19 and TRBJ1-1, is DGGITQSPKYLFRKEGQNVTLSCEQNLNHDAMYWYRQDPGQGLRLIYYSQIVNDFQKGDIAEGYSVSREKKESFPLTVTSAQKNPTAFYLCASSPGTGGTNTEAFFGQGTRLTVV.

The table lists this clonotype with a few counts. The rearrangement links TRBV20-1 to TRBJ2-7; 8 positions agree with TRBD2. The germline gives CDR1 DFQATT, CDR2 SNEGSKA (reference sequence). Trimming at V came to 1 base and at J to 2 bases, leaving 1 base not matched to a gene. The CDR3 extends over 13 amino acids. CDR3 DNA: TGCAGTGCTAGAGGCGGGGGGACCTACGAGCAGTACTTC. Translating it yields CSARGGGTYEQYF.

This clonotype turned up a few times. This clone may be a read error of a much larger clone one base away. The V and J genes are TRBV7-9 and TRBJ1-1, with TRBD1 matching over 8 bases. The CDR3 totals 15 residues. CDR1 and CDR2 (germline): SEHNR, FQNEAQ (reference sequence). The DNA of the CDR3 is TGTGCCACCCCTCCTACGAGGGACAGGAACGCTGAAGCTTTCTTT. Translating it yields CATPPTRDRNAEAFF. Based on the CDR3 plus reference TRBV7-9 and TRBJ1-1, the full variable domain is DTGVSQNPRHKITKRGQNVTFRCDPISEHNRLYWYRQTLGQGPEFLTYFQNEAQLEKSRLLSDRFSAERPKGSFSTLEIQRTEQGDSAMYLCATPPTRDRNAEAFFGQGTRLTVV.

A word on this clonotype: This sequence may be a read error, since a much larger clone differs from it by one base. This CDR3 reads CASSTWGETQYF. The CDR3 DNA reads as TGTGCCAGCAGCACTTGGGGAGAGACCCAGTACTTC. This chain joins TRBV11-2 and TRBJ2-3; D is undetermined. The J call could be wrong; TRBJ2-5 is a better fit for the DNA end. The germline V gene has CDR1 SGHAT and CDR2 FQNNGV. The CDR3 totals 12 residues.